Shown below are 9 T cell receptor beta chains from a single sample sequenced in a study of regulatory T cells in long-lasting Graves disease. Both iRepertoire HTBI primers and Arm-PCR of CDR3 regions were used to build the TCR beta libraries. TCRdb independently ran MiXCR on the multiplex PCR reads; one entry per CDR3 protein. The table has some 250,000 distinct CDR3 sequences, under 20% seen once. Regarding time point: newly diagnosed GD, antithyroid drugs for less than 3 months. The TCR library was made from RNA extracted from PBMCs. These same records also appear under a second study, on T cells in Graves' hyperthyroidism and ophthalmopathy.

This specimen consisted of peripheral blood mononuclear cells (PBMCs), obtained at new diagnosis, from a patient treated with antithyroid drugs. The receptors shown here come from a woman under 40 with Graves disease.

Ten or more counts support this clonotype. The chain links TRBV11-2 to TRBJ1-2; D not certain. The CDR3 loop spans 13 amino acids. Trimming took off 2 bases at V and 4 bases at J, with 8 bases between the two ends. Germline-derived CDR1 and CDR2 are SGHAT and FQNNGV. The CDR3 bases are TGTGCCAGCAGCTTACTCGACGGCTATGGCTACACCTTC. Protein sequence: CASSLLDGYGYTF.

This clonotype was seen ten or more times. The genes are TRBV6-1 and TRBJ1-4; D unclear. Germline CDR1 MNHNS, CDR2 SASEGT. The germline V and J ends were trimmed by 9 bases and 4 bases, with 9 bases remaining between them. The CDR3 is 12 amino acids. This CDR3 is CASSNGNEKLFF. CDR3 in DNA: TGTGCCAGTTCCAATGGTAATGAAAAACTGTTTTTT.

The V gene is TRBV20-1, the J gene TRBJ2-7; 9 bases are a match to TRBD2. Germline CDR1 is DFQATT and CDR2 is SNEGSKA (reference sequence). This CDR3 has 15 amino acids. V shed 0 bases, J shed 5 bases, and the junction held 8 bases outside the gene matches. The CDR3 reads CSARDWSSGVHEQYF. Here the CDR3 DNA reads TGCAGTGCTAGAGATTGGTCTAGCGGGGTCCACGAGCAGTACTTC.

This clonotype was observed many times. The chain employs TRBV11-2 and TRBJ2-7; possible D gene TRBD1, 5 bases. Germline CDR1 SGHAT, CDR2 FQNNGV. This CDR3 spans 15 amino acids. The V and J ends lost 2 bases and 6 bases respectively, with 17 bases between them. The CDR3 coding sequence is TGTGCCAGCAGCTTAATATCCTGGCAGGGCGGCGAGCAGTACTTC. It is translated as CASSLISWQGGEQYF.

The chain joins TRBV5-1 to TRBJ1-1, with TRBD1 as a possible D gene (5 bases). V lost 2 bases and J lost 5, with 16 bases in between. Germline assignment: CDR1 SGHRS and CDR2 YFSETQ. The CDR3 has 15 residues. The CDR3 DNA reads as TGCGCCAGCAGCTTAGGTAGACAGACTGGTACTGAAGCTTTCTTT. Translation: CASSLGRQTGTEAFF.

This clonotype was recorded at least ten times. The CDR3 region is CASSSLLGNSNQPQHF. CDR3 sequence (DNA): TGTGCCAGCAGCTCCCTGTTGGGAAATAGCAATCAGCCCCAGCATTTT. The V and J genes are TRBV6-1 and TRBJ1-5; D is ambiguous. The germline V gene has CDR1 MNHNS and CDR2 SASEGT. The CDR3 runs to 16 residues. V gave up 6 bases and J gave up 0 bases, with 15 bases separating them.

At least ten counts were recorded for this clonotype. CDR3 protein: CASNRGNTGELFF. The CDR3 DNA reads as TGTGCCAGCAACAGGGGAAACACCGGGGAGCTGTTTTTT. The chain employs TRBV2 and TRBJ2-2; 7 bases fit TRBD1. The V segment lost 7 bases and the J segment 2 bases; nucleotides outside the gene matches: 1. Germline values: CDR1 SNHLY, CDR2 FYNNEI. This CDR3 comprises 13 residues.

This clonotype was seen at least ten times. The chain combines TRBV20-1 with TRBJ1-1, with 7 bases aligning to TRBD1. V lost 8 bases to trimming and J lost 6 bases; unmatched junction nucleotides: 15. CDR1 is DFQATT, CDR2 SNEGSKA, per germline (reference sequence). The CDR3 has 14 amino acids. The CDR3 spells CSKIGARGKPEAFF. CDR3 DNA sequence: TGCAGTAAAATAGGAGCCAGGGGGAAACCTGAAGCTTTCTTT.

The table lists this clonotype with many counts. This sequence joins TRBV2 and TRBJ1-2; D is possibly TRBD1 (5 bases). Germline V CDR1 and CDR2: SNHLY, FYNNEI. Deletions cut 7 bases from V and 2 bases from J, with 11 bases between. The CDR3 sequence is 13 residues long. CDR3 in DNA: TGTGCCAGCACGCCCGGGACCAACTATGGCTACACCTTC. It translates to CASTPGTNYGYTF.